This T cell receptor beta chain was sequenced in a study of T cell repertoires in cytomegalovirus infection. Study summary: Carrying CMV and the relevant HLA type showed in public TCR beta signatures.

Of note for this clonotype: Its target is unknown. It may be a read error: a sequence one base away is much more abundant. Since the CDR3 does not end with the conserved phenylalanine or tryptophan, this likely comes from a read error.

TCRdb fed the reads into MiXCR, producing one record per CDR3 protein. The table has approximately 500,000 distinct CDR3 sequences, about 15% seen once. Study-level findings and limits: Dominating the ex vivo response were TCR beta clonotypes that were CMV-specific and HLA-C-restricted. Individuals carrying CMV plus the relevant HLA were identified by cumulative frequency of public TCR beta families.

The sample comprised CD8+ T cells from PBMCs. The receptor was isolated from a human donor in good health (CMV status not recorded). Some clones in this sample may be carry-over from other donors' samples.

This CDR3 is CASSTRGNMEGYTL. CDR3 bases: TGTGCCAGTAGTACCCGGGGCAATATGGAGGGCTACACCTTA. The chain links TRBV19 to TRBJ1-2; D perhaps matches TRBD1 (5 bases). With 4 bases removed from V and 8 bases from J, the gap between germline ends came to 17 bases. This CDR3 contains 14 residues. Germline V gives CDR1 LNHDA, CDR2 SQIVND (reference sequence).